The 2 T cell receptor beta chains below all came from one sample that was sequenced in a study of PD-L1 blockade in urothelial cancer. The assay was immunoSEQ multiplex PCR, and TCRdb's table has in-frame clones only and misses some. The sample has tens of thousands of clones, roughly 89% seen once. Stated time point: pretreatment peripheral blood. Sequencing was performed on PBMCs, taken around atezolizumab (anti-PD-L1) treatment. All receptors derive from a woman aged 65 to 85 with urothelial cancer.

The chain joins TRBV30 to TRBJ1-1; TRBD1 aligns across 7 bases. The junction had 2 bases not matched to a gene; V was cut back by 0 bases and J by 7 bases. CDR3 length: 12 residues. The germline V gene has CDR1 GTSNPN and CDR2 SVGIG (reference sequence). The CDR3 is CAWSVRTGEAFF. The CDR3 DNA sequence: TGTGCCTGGAGTGTACGGACAGGTGAAGCTTTCTTT.

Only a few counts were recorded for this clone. The CDR3 loop reads CASSFFGTSGSHEQYF. The DNA for the CDR3 is TGCGCCAGCAGCTTTTTCGGGACTAGCGGGAGCCACGAGCAGTACTTC. V usage is TRBV5-1 and J usage is TRBJ2-7; 14 positions match TRBD2. The germline CDR1 and CDR2 sequences are SGHRS and YFSETQ. The CDR3 has 16 amino acids. With 2 bases clipped from V and 5 bases from J, the junction kept 6 bases outside the gene matches.